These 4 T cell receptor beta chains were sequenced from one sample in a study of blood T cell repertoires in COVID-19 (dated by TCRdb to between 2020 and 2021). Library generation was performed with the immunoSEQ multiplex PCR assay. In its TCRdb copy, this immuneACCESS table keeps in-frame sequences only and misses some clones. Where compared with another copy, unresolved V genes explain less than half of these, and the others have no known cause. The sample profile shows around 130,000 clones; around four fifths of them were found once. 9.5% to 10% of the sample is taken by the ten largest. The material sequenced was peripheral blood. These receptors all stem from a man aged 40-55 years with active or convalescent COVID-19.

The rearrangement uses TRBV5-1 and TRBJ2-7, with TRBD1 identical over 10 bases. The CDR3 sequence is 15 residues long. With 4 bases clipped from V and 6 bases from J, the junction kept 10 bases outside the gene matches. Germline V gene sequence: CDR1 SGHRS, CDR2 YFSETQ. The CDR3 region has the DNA TGCGCCAGCAGCCGTACGGGACAGGGGACAGGCGAGCAGTACTTC. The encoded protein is CASSRTGQGTGEQYF.

CDR3 loop: CASSQGGGNTGELFF. The CDR3 nucleotides read TGTGCCAGCAGCCAGGGAGGGGGGAACACCGGGGAGCTGTTTTTT. The rearrangement joins TRBV3-1 (or the pseudogene TRBV3-2) to TRBJ2-2; D might be TRBD2 (7 bases). With 3 bases removed from V and 1 base from J, the gap between germline ends came to 9 bases. The CDR3 is made up of 15 amino acids. Germline values: CDR1 LGHDT, CDR2 YNNKEL (reference sequence).

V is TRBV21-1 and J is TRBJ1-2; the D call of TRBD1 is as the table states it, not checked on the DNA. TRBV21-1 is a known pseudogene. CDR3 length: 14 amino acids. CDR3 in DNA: TGTGCCAGCAGCAAAGGGGCCAGCTACTATGGCTACACCTTC. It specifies CASSKGASYYGYTF.

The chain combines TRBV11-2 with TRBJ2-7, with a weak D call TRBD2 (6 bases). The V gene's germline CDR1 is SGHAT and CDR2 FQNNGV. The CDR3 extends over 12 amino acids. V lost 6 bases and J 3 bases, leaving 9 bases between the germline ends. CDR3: CASSPTSYEQYF. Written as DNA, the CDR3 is TGTGCCAGCAGTCCGACTAGCTACGAGCAGTACTTC. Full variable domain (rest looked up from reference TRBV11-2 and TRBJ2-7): EAGVAQSPRYKIIEKRQSVAFWCNPISGHATLYWYQQILGQGPKLLIQFQNNGVVDDSQLPKDRFSAERLKGVDSTLKIQPAKLEDSAVYLCASSPTSYEQYFGPGTRLTVT.